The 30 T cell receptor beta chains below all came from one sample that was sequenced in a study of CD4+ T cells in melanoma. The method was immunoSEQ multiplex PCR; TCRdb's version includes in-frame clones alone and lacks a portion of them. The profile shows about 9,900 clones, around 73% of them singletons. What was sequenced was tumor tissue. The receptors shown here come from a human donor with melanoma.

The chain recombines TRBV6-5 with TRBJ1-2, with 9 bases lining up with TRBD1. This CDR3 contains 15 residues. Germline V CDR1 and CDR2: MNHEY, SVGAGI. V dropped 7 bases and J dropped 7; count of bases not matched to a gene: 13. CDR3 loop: CASTDPGTGLSGYTF. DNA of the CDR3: TGTGCCAGCACCGACCCAGGGACAGGGCTCTCTGGCTACACCTTC.

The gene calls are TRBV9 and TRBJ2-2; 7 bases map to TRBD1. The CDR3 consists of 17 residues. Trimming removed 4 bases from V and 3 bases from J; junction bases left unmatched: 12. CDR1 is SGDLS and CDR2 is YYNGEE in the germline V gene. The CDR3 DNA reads TGTGCCAGCAGCTTTAGTTCAGGGGGAGATGACACCGGGGAGCTGTTTTTT. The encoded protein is CASSFSSGGDDTGELFF.

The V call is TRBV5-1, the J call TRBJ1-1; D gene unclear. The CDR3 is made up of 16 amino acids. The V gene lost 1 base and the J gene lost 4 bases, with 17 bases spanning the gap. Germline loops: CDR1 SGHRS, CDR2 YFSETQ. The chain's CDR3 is CASSLPASGVGTEAFF. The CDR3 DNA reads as TGCGCCAGCAGCTTGCCCGCTTCTGGGGTAGGCACTGAAGCTTTCTTT.

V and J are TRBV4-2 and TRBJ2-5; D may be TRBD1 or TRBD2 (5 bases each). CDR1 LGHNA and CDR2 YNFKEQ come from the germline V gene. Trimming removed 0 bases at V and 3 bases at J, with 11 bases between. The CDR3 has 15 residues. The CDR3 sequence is CASSQDGGTKETQYF. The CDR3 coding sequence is TGTGCCAGCAGCCAAGATGGGGGAACTAAAGAGACCCAGTACTTC.

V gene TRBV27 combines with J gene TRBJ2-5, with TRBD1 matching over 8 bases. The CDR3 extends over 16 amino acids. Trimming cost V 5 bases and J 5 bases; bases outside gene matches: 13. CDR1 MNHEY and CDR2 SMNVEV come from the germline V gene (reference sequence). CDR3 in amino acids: CASSPQIPDRDETQYF. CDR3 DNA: TGTGCCAGCAGTCCCCAAATACCGGACAGGGACGAGACCCAGTACTTC.

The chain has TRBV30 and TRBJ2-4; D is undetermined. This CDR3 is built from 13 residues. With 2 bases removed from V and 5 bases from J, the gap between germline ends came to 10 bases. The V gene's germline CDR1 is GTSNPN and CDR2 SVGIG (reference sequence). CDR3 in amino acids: CAWSKTVQNIQYF. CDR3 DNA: TGTGCCTGGAGTAAGACGGTACAAAACATTCAGTACTTC.

CDR3 sequence: CAWSGVSLETQYF. In DNA, the CDR3 is TGTGCCTGGAGTGGGGTTAGCCTGGAGACCCAGTACTTC. The chain has TRBV30 and TRBJ2-5; no reliable D call. Germline-derived CDR1 and CDR2 are GTSNPN and SVGIG (reference sequence). The V end lost 1 base, the J end lost 5 bases, and 11 bases lay between the germline ends. The CDR3 covers 13 residues.

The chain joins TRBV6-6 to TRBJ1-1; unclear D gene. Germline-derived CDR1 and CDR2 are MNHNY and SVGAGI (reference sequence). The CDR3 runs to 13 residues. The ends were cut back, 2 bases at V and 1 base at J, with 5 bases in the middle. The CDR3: CASSYQSNTEAFF. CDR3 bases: TGTGCCAGCAGTTACCAGTCGAACACTGAAGCTTTCTTT.

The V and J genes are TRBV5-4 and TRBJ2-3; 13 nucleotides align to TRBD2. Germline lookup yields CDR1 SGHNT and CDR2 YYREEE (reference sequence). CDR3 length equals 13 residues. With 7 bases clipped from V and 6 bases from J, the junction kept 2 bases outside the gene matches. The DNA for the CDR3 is TGTGCCAGCCGGACTAGCGGGGGTGATACGCAGTATTTT. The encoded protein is CASRTSGGDTQYF.

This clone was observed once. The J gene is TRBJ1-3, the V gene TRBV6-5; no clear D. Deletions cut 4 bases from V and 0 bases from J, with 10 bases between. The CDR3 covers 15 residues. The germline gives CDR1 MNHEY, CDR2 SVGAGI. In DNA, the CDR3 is TGTGCCAGCAGTTCGCGACGGAGCTCTGGAAACACCATATATTTT. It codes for CASSSRRSSGNTIYF.

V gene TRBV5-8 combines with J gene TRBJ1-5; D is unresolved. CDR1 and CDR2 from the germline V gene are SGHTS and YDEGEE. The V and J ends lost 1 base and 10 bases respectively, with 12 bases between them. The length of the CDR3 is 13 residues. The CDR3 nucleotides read TGTGCCAGCAGCTTGATGGAAGGGTATCCCCAGCATTTT. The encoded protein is CASSLMEGYPQHF. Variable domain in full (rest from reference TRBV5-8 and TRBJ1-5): EAGVTQSPTHLIKTRGQQATLRCSPISGHTSVYWYQQALGLGLQFLLWYDEGEERNRGNFPPRFSGRQFPNYSSELNVNALELEDSALYLCASSLMEGYPQHFGDGTRLSIL.

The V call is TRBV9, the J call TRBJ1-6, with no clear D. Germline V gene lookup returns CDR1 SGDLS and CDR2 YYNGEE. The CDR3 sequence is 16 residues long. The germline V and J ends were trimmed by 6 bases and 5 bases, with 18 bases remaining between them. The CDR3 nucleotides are TGTGCCAGCACGAATAGCGGAGGGTCCGATAATTCACCCCTCCACTTT. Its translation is CASTNSGGSDNSPLHF.

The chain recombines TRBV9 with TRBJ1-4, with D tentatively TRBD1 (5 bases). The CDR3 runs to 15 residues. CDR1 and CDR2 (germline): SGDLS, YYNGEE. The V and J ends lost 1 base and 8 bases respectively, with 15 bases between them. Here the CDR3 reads CASSVSQGIVEKLFF. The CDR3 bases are TGTGCCAGCAGCGTATCGCAGGGTATCGTCGAAAAACTGTTTTTT. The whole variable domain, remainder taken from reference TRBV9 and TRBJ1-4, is DSGVTQTPKHLITATGQRVTLRCSPRSGDLSVYWYQQSLDQGLQFLIQYYNGEERAKGNILERFSAQQFPDLHSELNLSSLELGDSALYFCASSVSQGIVEKLFFGSGTQLSVL.

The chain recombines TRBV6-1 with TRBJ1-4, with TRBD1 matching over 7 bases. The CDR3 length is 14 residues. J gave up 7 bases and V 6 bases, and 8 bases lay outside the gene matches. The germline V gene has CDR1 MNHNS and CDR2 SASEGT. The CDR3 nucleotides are TGTGCCAGCAGCGCGACAGGGAAGGGTGAAAAACTGTTTTTT. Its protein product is CASSATGKGEKLFF.

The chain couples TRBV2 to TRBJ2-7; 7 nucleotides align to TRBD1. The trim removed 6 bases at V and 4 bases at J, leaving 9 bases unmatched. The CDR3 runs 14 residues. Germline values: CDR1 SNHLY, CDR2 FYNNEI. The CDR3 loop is CASRVTGYYYEQYF. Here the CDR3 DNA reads TGTGCCAGCAGGGTGACAGGGTATTATTACGAGCAGTACTTC.

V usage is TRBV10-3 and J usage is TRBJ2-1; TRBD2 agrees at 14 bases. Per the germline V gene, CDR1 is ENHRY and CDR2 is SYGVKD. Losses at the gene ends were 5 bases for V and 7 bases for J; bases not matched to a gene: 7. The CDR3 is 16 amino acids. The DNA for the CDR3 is TGTGCCATCAGTACCCGGACTAGCGGGGGGTGGAATGAGCAGTTCTTC. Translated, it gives CAISTRTSGGWNEQFF.

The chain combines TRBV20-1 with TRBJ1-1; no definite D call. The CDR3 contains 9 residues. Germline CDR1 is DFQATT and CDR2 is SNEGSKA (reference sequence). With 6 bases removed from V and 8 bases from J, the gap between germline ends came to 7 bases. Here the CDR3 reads CSASREAFF. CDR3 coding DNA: TGCAGTGCCAGCCGAGAAGCTTTCTTT.

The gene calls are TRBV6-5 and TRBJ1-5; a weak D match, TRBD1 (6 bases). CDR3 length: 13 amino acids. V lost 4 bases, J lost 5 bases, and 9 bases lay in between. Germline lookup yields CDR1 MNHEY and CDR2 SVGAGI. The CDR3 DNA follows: TGTGCCAGCAGTTCGAGGGGGGATCAGCCCCAGCATTTT. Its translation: CASSSRGDQPQHF.

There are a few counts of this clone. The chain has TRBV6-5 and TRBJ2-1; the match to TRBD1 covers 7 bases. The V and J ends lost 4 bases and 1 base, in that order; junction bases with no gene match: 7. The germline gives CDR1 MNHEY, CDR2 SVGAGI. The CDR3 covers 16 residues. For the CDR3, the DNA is TGTGCCAGCAGTTCCTCAGGGGGTCTTTCCTACAATGAGCAGTTCTTC. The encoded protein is CASSSSGGLSYNEQFF.

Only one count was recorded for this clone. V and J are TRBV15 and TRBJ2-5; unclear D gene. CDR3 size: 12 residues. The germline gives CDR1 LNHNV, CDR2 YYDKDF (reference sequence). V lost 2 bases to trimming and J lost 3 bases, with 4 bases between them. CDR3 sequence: CATSRPKETQYF. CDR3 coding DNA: TGTGCCACCAGCAGACCTAAAGAGACCCAGTACTTC.

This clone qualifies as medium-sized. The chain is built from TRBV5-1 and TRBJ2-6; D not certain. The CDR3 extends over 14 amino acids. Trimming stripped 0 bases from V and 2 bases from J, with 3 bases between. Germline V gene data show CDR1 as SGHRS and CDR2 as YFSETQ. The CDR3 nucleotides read TGCGCCAGCAGCTTGGTCCCTGGGGCCAACGTCCTGACTTTC. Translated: CASSLVPGANVLTF.

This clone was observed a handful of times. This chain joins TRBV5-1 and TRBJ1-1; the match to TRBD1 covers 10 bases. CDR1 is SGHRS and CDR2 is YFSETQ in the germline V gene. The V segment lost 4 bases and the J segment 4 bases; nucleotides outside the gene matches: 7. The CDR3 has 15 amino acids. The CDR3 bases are TGCGCCAGCAGCGACGGGACAGGGGACCCCACTGAAGCTTTCTTT. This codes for CASSDGTGDPTEAFF.

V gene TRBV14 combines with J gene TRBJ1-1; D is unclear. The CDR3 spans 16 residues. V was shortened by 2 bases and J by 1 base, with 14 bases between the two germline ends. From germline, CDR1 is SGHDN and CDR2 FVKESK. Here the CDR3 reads CASSQRGRVRNTEAFF. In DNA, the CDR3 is TGTGCCAGCAGCCAACGAGGCCGGGTTCGGAACACTGAAGCTTTCTTT.

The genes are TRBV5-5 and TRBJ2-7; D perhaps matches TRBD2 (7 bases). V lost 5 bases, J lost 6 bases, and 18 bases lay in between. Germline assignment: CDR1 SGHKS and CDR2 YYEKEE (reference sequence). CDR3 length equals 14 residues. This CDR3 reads CASSYLGGPGEQYF. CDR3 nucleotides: TGTGCCAGCAGTTATTTGGGGGGGCCGGGCGAGCAGTACTTC.

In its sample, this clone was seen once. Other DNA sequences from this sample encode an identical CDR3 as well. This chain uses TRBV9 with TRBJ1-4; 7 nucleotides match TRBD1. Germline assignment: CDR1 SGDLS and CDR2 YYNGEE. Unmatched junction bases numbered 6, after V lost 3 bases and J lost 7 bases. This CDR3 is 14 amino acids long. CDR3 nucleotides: TGTGCCAGCAGCGCTCGGCAGGGGGGTGAAAAACTGTTTTTT. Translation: CASSARQGGEKLFF.

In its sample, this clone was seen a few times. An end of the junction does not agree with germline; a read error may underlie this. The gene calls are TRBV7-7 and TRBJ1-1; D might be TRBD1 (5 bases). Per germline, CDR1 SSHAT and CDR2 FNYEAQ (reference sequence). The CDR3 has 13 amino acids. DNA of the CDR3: TGTGCTAGCAGCAGAGACAGAGGCACTGAAGCTTTCTTT. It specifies CASSRDRGTEAFF.

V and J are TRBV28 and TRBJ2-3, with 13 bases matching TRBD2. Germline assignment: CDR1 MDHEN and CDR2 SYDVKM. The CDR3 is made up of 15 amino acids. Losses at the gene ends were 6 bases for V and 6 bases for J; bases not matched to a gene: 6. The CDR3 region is CASSLLAGGQDTQYF. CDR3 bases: TGTGCCAGCAGCCTACTAGCGGGGGGGCAGGATACGCAGTATTTT.

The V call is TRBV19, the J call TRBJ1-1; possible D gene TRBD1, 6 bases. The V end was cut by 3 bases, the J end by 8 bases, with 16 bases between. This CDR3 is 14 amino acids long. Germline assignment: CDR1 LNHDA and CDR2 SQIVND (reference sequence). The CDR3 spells CASSISGGRKEAFF. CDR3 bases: TGTGCCAGTAGTATTAGCGGGGGGCGGAAAGAAGCTTTCTTT.

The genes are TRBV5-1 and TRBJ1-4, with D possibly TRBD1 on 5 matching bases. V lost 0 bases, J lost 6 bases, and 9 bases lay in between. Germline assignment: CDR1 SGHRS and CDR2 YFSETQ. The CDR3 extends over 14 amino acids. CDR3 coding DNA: TGCGCCAGCAGCTTGGAGGGACGAGATGAAAAACTGTTTTTT. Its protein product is CASSLEGRDEKLFF.

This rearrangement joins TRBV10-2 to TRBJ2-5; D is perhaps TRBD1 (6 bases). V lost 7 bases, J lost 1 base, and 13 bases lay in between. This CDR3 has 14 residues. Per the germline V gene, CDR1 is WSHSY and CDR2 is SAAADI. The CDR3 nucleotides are TGCGCCAGCACCCGTCAGGGGTTCCAAGAGACCCAGTACTTC. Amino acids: CASTRQGFQETQYF.